These T cell receptor beta chains were read from a single sample in a study of T-cell reconstitution after alpha-beta-depleted transplantation in children. TCRdb re-derived calls from the PCR reads in MiXCR, one entry per CDR3 protein. The table has approximately 510,000 distinct CDR3 sequences, roughly 18% seen once. The sample was PBMCs from the stem cell graft donor, taken from the stem cell graft. The receptor source for this set is a human donor who donated a stem cell graft to a child with acute lymphoblastic leukemia. CDR3s include the opening cysteine and the closing phenylalanine or tryptophan. The order of the fields is V gene, CDR3 length, clone size, D gene, J gene, CDR3 protein, CDR3 DNA. The D gene is left open where the match is weak. The size field is filled for only some rows; it gives once, few, many or a size class.

TRBV28	13	NA	TRBD1	TRBJ1-2	CASSPGGRHGYTF	TGTGCCAGCAGTCCAGGGGGCAGACATGGCTACACCTTC
TRBV6-1	15	NA	NA	TRBJ1-1	CASSEYAVMNTEAFF	TGTGCCAGCAGTGAATACGCAGTAATGAACACTGAAGCTTTCTTT
TRBV20-1	13	NA	TRBD1	TRBJ2-5	CSAMMDRGETQYF	TGCAGTGCTATGATGGACAGGGGGGAGACCCAGTACTTC
TRBV10-2	15	few	TRBD2	TRBJ2-1	CASRSGGTQRNEQFF	TGCGCCAGCAGGAGCGGGGGGACGCAGAGGAATGAGCAGTTCTTC
TRBV12-3/TRBV12-4	15	few	TRBD1	TRBJ2-4	CASSFTGGAKNIQYF	TGTGCCAGCAGTTTTACAGGGGGGGCCAAAAACATTCAGTACTTC
TRBV27	15	few	NA	TRBJ1-1	CASMTAWGSNTEAFF	TGTGCCAGCATGACGGCTTGGGGCTCGAACACTGAAGCTTTCTTT
TRBV18	13	few	NA	TRBJ2-5	CASSPDQEWTQYF	TGTGCCAGCTCACCCGACCAGGAATGGACCCAGTACTTC
TRBV29-1	12	NA	NA	TRBJ2-5	CSVDRARETQYF	TGCAGCGTTGACAGGGCCAGGGAGACCCAGTACTTC
TRBV20-1	16	NA	NA	TRBJ2-2	CSALPRSGSETGSCFF	NA
TRBV27	16	many	TRBD2	TRBJ2-4	CASRSGGGLAKNIQYF	TGTGCCAGCCGTTCGGGGGGTGGGTTAGCCAAAAACATTCAGTACTTC
TRBV12-3/TRBV12-4	15	NA	NA	TRBJ1-5	CASSRSGQGNQPQHF	TGTGCCAGCAGCCGGTCCGGGCAGGGGAATCAGCCCCAGCATTTT
TRBV7-9	15	NA	NA	TRBJ1-2	CASSHNGPLNYGYTF	TGTGCCAGCAGCCACAATGGCCCACTAAACTATGGCTACACCTTC
TRBV27	16	NA	TRBD1	TRBJ1-1	CASSLPGQGSNTEAFF	TGTGCCAGCAGTTTACCCGGACAGGGTTCGAACACTGAAGCTTTCTTT
TRBV12-3/TRBV12-4	16	NA	NA	TRBJ2-3	CASSFGRLPSTDTQYF	TGTGCCAGCAGTTTCGGAAGACTTCCTAGCACAGATACGCAGTATTTT
TRBV11-2	17	few	TRBD1	TRBJ1-1	CASSPRTGIIVGTEAFF	TGTGCCAGCAGCCCCAGGACAGGGATAATTGTGGGCACTGAAGCTTTCTTT
TRBV12-3/TRBV12-4	15	many	NA	TRBJ2-1	CASSFLAGEYNEQFF	TGTGCCAGCAGTTTTCTGGCAGGAGAATACAATGAGCAGTTCTTC
TRBV9	15	NA	TRBD2	TRBJ2-2	CASTRSGRLGGELFF	TGTGCCAGCACGAGAAGCGGGAGGTTGGGCGGGGAGCTGTTTTTT
TRBV14	16	few	TRBD2	TRBJ2-1	CASSQFREGPYNEQFF	TGTGCCAGCAGCCAATTCCGGGAGGGTCCCTACAATGAGCAGTTCTTC
TRBV7-9	14	NA	NA	TRBJ2-5	CASSLGSGKETQYF	TGTGCCAGCAGCTTAGGGAGTGGGAAAGAGACCCAGTACTTC
TRBV2	14	NA	TRBD2	TRBJ2-1	CASGRSGAYNEQFF	TGTGCCAGCGGCCGTAGCGGGGCCTACAATGAGCAGTTCTTC
TRBV5-6	14	NA	NA	TRBJ2-7	CASSFTTAHYEQYF	TGTGCCAGCAGCTTTACCACTGCCCACTACGAGCAGTACTTC
TRBV30	14	NA	NA	TRBJ2-7	CAWSVLGGDYEQYF	TGTGCCTGGAGTGTACTCGGGGGAGACTACGAGCAGTACTTC
TRBV27	17	NA	TRBD1	TRBJ1-1	CASSLTLKTGGVTEAFF	TGTGCCAGCAGCCTAACCCTAAAGACAGGGGGAGTCACTGAAGCTTTCTTT
TRBV6-5	14	NA	TRBD2	TRBJ2-3	CASSYSGREDTQYF	TGTGCCAGCAGTTACAGCGGGAGGGAAGATACGCAGTATTTT
TRBV4-1	15	NA	NA	TRBJ2-1	CASSSSSLSYNEQFF	TGCGCCAGCAGCTCTAGCTCCCTCTCCTACAATGAGCAGTTCTTC
TRBV16	19	NA	NA	TRBJ1-2	CASSQTTGASGGGTMAYTF	TGTGCCAGCAGCCAGACCACCGGGGCGTCGGGAGGGGGAACTATGGCCTACACCTTC
TRBV25-1	12	few	TRBD1	TRBJ1-2	CASATGDYGYTF	TGTGCCAGCGCGACAGGGGACTATGGCTACACCTTC
TRBV15	14	NA	NA	TRBJ2-3	CATSIFQGTDTQYF	TGTGCCACCAGCATCTTCCAGGGGACAGATACGCAGTATTTT
TRBV7-2	15	few	NA	TRBJ2-1	CASSLGVLLNNEQFF	TGTGCCAGCAGCTTAGGCGTGTTGCTTAACAATGAGCAGTTCTTC
TRBV20-1	15	few	NA	TRBJ2-1	CSARDWQGSYNEQFF	TGCAGTGCTAGAGATTGGCAGGGGAGCTACAATGAGCAGTTCTTC
TRBV12-3/TRBV12-4	14	NA	TRBD1	TRBJ1-2	CASSRGQADYGYTF	TGTGCCAGCAGTAGGGGACAGGCGGACTATGGCTACACCTTC
TRBV29-1	14	many	TRBD2	TRBJ2-3	CSARGGRGTDTQYF	TGCAGCGCCCGCGGGGGGAGGGGCACAGATACGCAGTATTTT
TRBV20-1	13	few	NA	TRBJ1-5	CSARQGGNQPQHF	TGCAGTGCTAGACAGGGAGGCAATCAGCCCCAGCATTTT
TRBV5-1	14	many	TRBD1	TRBJ1-1	CASSLGQGVSEAFF	TGCGCCAGCAGCTTGGGGCAGGGGGTATCTGAAGCTTTCTTT
TRBV12-3/TRBV12-4	14	NA	TRBD2	TRBJ2-1	CASAPGLRYNEQFF	TGTGCCAGCGCCCCGGGACTACGTTACAATGAGCAGTTCTTC
TRBV5-1	14	few	NA	TRBJ1-1	CASKSPSQNTEAFF	TGCGCCAGCAAGTCGCCCAGCCAGAACACTGAAGCTTTCTTT
TRBV21-1	17	NA	NA	TRBJ2-3	CASSSGLAGGQTDTQYF	TGTGCCAGCAGCTCGGGACTAGCGGGAGGGCAGACAGATACGCAGTATTTT
TRBV6-5	14	few	NA	TRBJ1-1	CASSYERAAGEAFF	TGTGCCAGCAGTTACGAGAGGGCGGCGGGTGAAGCTTTCTTT
TRBV7-6	13	NA	NA	TRBJ1-3	CASTQIAGNTIYF	TGTGCCAGCACCCAGATAGCTGGAAACACCATATATTTT
TRBV9	16	few	NA	TRBJ2-2	CASSVRGDANTGELFF	TGTGCCAGCAGCGTAAGAGGGGACGCTAACACCGGGGAGCTGTTTTTT
TRBV20-1	17	NA	TRBD2	TRBJ2-1	CSAREPRLAGGPREQFF	TGCAGTGCTAGAGAGCCGCGGCTAGCGGGAGGGCCGCGAGAGCAGTTCTTC
TRBV29-1	13	NA	NA	TRBJ2-2	CSGVSPLTGELFF	TGCAGCGGGGTTTCCCCTCTTACCGGGGAGCTGTTTTTT
TRBV5-1	14	NA	NA	TRBJ2-7	CASSSGALTYEQYF	TGCGCCAGCAGCTCAGGGGCCCTAACCTACGAGCAGTACTTC
TRBV6-2/TRBV6-3	16	NA	TRBD2	TRBJ2-7	CASTKPLEAGALEQYF	TGTGCCAGCACTAAACCTTTAGAAGCGGGAGCACTCGAGCAGTACTTC
TRBV27	15	NA	TRBD2	TRBJ2-1	CASSSWTSGDNEQFF	TGTGCCAGCAGTTCCTGGACTAGCGGAGACAATGAGCAGTTCTTC
TRBV20-1	17	NA	NA	TRBJ2-7	CSARSSPGPKANYEQYF	TGCAGTGCTAGATCGTCACCGGGGCCGAAAGCGAACTACGAGCAGTACTTC
TRBV5-1	15	NA	NA	TRBJ1-6	CASSLVSVANSPLHF	TGCGCCAGCAGCTTGGTGTCCGTCGCTAATTCACCCCTCCACTTT
TRBV30	15	few	NA	TRBJ1-1	CAWSVHRGGNTEAFF	TGTGCCTGGAGTGTACATCGGGGCGGGAACACTGAAGCTTTCTTT
TRBV27	13	few	NA	TRBJ1-1	CASSLFFQTEAFF	TGTGCCAGCAGTTTATTTTTTCAGACTGAAGCTTTCTTT
TRBV7-6	12	few	NA	TRBJ1-4	CASSLMLQKLFF	TGTGCCAGCAGCTTAATGCTTCAGAAACTGTTTTTT